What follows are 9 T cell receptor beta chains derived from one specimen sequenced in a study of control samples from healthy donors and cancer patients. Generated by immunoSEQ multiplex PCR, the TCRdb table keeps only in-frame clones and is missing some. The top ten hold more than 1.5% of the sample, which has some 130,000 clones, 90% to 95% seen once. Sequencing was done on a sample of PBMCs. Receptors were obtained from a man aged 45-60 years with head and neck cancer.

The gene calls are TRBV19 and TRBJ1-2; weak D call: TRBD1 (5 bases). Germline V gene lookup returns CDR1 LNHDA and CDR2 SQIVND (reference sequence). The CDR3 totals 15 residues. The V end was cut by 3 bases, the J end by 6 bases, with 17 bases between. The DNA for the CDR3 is TGTGCCAGTAGTATCGGTCAGGGTTGGTCGGATGGCTACACCTTC. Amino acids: CASSIGQGWSDGYTF.

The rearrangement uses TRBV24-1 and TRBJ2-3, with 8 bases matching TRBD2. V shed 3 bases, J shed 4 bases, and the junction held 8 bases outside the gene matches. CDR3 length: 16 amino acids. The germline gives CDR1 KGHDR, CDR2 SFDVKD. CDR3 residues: CATSDRGGRGADTQYF. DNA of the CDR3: TGTGCCACCAGTGATCGGGGGGGCAGGGGCGCAGATACGCAGTATTTT.

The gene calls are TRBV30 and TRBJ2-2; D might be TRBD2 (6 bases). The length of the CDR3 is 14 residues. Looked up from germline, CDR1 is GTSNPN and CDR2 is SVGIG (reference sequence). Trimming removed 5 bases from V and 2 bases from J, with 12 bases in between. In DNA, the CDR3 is TGTGCCTGGCGGGGGATGGGAAACACCGGGGAGCTGTTTTTT. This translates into CAWRGMGNTGELFF.

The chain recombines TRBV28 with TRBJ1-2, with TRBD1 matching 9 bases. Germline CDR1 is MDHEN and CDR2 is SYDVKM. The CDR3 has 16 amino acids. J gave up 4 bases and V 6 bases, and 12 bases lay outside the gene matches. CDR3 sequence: CASRQPPGQGVYGYTF. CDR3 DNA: TGTGCCAGCAGACAACCTCCGGGACAGGGCGTCTATGGCTACACCTTC.

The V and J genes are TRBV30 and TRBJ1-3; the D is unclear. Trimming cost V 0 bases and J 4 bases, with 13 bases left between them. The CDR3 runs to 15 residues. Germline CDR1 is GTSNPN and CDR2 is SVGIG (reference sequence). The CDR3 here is CAWSVGRSYGNTIYF. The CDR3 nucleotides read TGTGCCTGGAGTGTAGGCCGCTCCTACGGAAACACCATATATTTT.

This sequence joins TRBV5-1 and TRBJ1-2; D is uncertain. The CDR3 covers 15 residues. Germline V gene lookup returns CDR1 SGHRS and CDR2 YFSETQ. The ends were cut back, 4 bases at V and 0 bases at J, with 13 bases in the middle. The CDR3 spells CASSPGGAANYGYTF. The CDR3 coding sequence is TGCGCCAGCAGCCCCGGTGGAGCAGCTAACTATGGCTACACCTTC.

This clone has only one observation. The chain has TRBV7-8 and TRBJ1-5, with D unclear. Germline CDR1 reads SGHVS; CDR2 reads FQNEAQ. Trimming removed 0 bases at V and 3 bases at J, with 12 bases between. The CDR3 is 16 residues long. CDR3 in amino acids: CASSLAGRASNQPQHF. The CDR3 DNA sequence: TGTGCCAGCAGCTTAGCTGGACGGGCATCCAATCAGCCCCAGCATTTT.

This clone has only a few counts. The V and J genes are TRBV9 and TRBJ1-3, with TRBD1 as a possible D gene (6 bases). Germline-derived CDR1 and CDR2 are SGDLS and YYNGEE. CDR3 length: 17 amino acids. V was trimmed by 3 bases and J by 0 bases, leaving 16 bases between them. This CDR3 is CASSARDTPFSGNTIYF. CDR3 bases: TGTGCCAGCAGCGCCCGGGACACCCCCTTCTCTGGAAACACCATATATTTT.

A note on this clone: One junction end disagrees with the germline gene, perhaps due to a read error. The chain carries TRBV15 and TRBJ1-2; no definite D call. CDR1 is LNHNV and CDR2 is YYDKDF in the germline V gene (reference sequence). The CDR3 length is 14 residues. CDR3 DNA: TGTGCCACCAGCAGTCCCCGCACCTACTATGGCTACGCCTTC. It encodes CATSSPRTYYGYAF.